The 8 T cell receptor beta chains below all came from one sample that was sequenced in a study of shared clonotypes between healthy human individuals. Sequenced by immunoSEQ multiplex PCR; TCRdb stores in-frame clones only, minus some. Here the sample spans around 2.5 million clones, more than 85% being singletons. The sequencing input was naive CD4+ T cells from PBMCs. The subset is: CD45RA+ positively selected. These receptors were collected from a man younger than 30 in good health. Some clones in this sample may be carry-over from other donors' samples.

The chain is built from TRBV5-8 and TRBJ2-5, with 9 bases lining up with TRBD2. The J call may be mistaken, given a closer DNA end match to TRBJ2-7. This CDR3 region has 15 residues. Germline V gene sequence: CDR1 SGHTS, CDR2 YDEGEE. CDR3 loop: CASSLGRTSAYEQYF. CDR3 sequence (DNA): TGTGCCAGCAGCTTGGGCCGGACTAGCGCCTACGAGCAGTACTTC.

This rearrangement joins TRBV19 to TRBJ1-2; no firm D call. Trimming shortened V by 2 bases and J by 8 bases, and 12 bases separated the two germline ends. Germline V gives CDR1 LNHDA, CDR2 SQIVND (reference sequence). The CDR3 loop spans 13 amino acids. CDR3 DNA sequence: TGTGCCAGTAGTATAACCCAGTCCAACGGCTACACCTTC. Translation gives CASSITQSNGYTF.

A word on this clone: Its ends do not fully match the called genes, so a read error is possible. J is TRBJ1-2 and V is TRBV5-4, with a tentative D call TRBD1 (6 bases). Germline CDR1 and CDR2: SGHNT and YYREEE (reference sequence). The CDR3 length is 16 residues. CDR3 amino acids: CANSGPTGRRSYGYTF. Here the CDR3 DNA reads TGTGCCAACAGCGGGCCAACAGGGAGGAGGTCTTATGGCTACACCTTC.

In this sample, this clone turned up a few times. This sequence joins TRBV6-6 and TRBJ2-7; 11 bases match TRBD2. V lost 5 bases, J lost 0 bases, and 0 bases stayed unmatched. The CDR3 covers 14 residues. Germline-derived CDR1 and CDR2 are MNHNY and SVGAGI (reference sequence). CDR3 coding DNA: TGTGCCAGCAGTGGGACTAGCGGCTCCTACGAGCAGTACTTC. It codes for CASSGTSGSYEQYF.

This rearrangement joins TRBV6-1 to TRBJ1-2; D is ambiguous. The V and J ends lost 4 bases and 5 bases respectively, with 8 bases between them. The CDR3 sequence is 12 residues long. CDR1 MNHNS and CDR2 SASEGT come from the germline V gene. CDR3 loop: CASSGELYGYTF. The CDR3, as DNA: TGTGCCAGCAGTGGTGAATTATATGGCTACACCTTC.

The chain has TRBV15 and TRBJ2-2; D is unclear. The CDR3 is 14 residues long. Trimming took off 1 base at V and 7 bases at J, with 10 bases between the two ends. Per germline, CDR1 LNHNV and CDR2 YYDKDF (reference sequence). In DNA form, the CDR3 reads TGTGCCACCAGCAGAGGTAACGCTGGCGGGGAGCTGTTTTTT. Amino acids: CATSRGNAGGELFF.

This chain uses TRBV2 with TRBJ2-3; 7 bases align to TRBD1. The CDR3 is 14 amino acids. From germline, CDR1 is SNHLY and CDR2 FYNNEI. V shed 6 bases and J 2 bases; nucleotides not matched to a gene: 5. The CDR3 here is CASRGQSYTDTQYF. The CDR3, as DNA: TGTGCCAGCAGGGGACAGAGTTACACAGATACGCAGTATTTT.

The chain carries TRBV5-1 and TRBJ2-1, with D possibly being TRBD1 or TRBD2 (5 bases each). Per germline, CDR1 SGHRS and CDR2 YFSETQ. Trimming took 3 bases from V and 5 from J, leaving 15 bases between them. The CDR3 has 15 residues. The CDR3 sequence: CASSSPAEGHNEQFF. For the CDR3, the DNA is TGCGCCAGCAGCTCCCCAGCTGAGGGACACAATGAGCAGTTCTTC.